The text below deals with one TCR beta chain. The antigen remains unidentified. The data are from a study of siplizumab effects on memory and regulatory T cells. The CDR3 is 14 residues long. The ends lost 1 base at V and 5 bases at J; junction bases unmatched: 4. Germline loops: CDR1 LNHNV, CDR2 YYDKDF (reference sequence). This table comes from immunoSEQ multiplex PCR, and its TCRdb copy is limited to in-frame clones, with some not included. Found here are 70,000 to 95,000 clones, 80% to 90% of them singletons; the top ten hold roughly 14%. Study results and caveats: Unstimulated subsets captured only a minor fraction of alloreactive clones. There was no confirmation of the suppressive function of proliferating Tregs from siplizumab cultures.

The receptor was isolated from a human donor in good health. The sample comprised CD4+ T cells sorted from blood. The chain links TRBV15 to TRBJ1-2; 7 bases are shared with TRBD1. CDR3 residues: CATSRGGTAYGYTF. The CDR3 coding sequence is TGTGCCACCAGCAGAGGTGGGACAGCTTATGGCTACACCTTC.